A single sample is the source of the 6 T cell receptor beta chains below, sequenced in a study of CD8+CD57+ T cells in acquired aplastic anemia. The sequenced patients had an expansion of CD8+CD57+ cells seen by flow cytometry. Profiles of TCR beta VDJ and CDR3 were generated from a genomic DNA template. TCRdb reprocessed the reads with MiXCR, giving one entry per CDR3 protein. The repertoire includes about 150,000 distinct CDR3 sequences, roughly 54% of them detected once, and more than 10% sits in the top ten. The sample comprised sorted CD4+, CD8+, or CD8+CD57+ T cells (not recorded which) from PBMCs. The receptors here all came from a human donor with aplastic anemia.

This clonotype was picked up many times. V is TRBV5-6 and J is TRBJ2-7, with D tentatively TRBD1 (6 bases). Trimming cost V 0 bases and J 5 bases, with 12 bases left between them. The germline V gene has CDR1 SGHDT and CDR2 YYEEEE. This CDR3 is built from 14 residues. The CDR3 DNA reads as TGTGCCAGCAGCTTGGGTGGACAGTGGAACGAGCAGTACTTC. Residues: CASSLGGQWNEQYF.

Only a few counts were recorded for this clonotype. This rearrangement joins TRBV14 to TRBJ1-6, with D uncertain. Germline CDR1 reads SGHDN; CDR2 reads FVKESK. The CDR3 length is 14 residues. The germline V and J ends were trimmed by 4 bases and 13 bases, with 17 bases remaining between them. CDR3 region: CASSPGHSGGPLHF. The CDR3 DNA reads as TGTGCCAGCAGCCCAGGCCATTCAGGTGGGCCCCTCCACTTT.

This clonotype was seen ten or more times. The CDR3 sequence: CASSPPEGTGELFF. The CDR3 coding sequence is TGTGCCAGTAGCCCTCCCGAGGGGACCGGGGAGCTGTTTTTT. The chain couples TRBV19 to TRBJ2-2; D could derive from TRBD1 or TRBD2 (5 bases each). Trimming took 6 bases from V and 5 from J, leaving 13 bases between them. The CDR3 sequence is 14 residues long. Germline V gene lookup returns CDR1 LNHDA and CDR2 SQIVND (reference sequence).

This clonotype was seen repeatedly, ten times or more. The chain employs TRBV29-1 and TRBJ2-1, with a tentative D call TRBD2 (6 bases). V was shortened by 6 bases and J by 5 bases, with 11 bases between the two germline ends. This CDR3 contains 12 residues. Germline V gene data show CDR1 as SQVTM and CDR2 as ANQGSEA. The CDR3, as DNA: TGCAGCGTCCCCCTAGCGAACAATGAGCAGTTCTTC. Translated: CSVPLANNEQFF.

The rearrangement uses TRBV7-3 and TRBJ2-3; 10 bases fit TRBD2. Losses at the gene ends were 1 base for V and 2 bases for J; bases not matched to a gene: 3. This CDR3 has 16 amino acids. CDR1 and CDR2 from the germline V gene are SGHTA and FQGTGA. CDR3 nucleotide sequence: TGTGCCAGCAGCTTAAGTCTAGCGGGGGCCACAGATACGCAGTATTTT. Residues: CASSLSLAGATDTQYF.

This chain uses TRBV20-1 with TRBJ2-1, with 8 nucleotides matching TRBD2. CDR3 length: 14 residues. The ends lost 5 bases at V and 6 bases at J; junction bases unmatched: 9. The germline gives CDR1 DFQATT, CDR2 SNEGSKA (reference sequence). The CDR3 DNA reads as TGCAGTGCTCGAGCCCTAGCGGGCCTCAATGAGCAGTTCTTC. It translates to CSARALAGLNEQFF.